This T cell receptor (beta chain) appears in the sequencing data of a study of blood T cells in healthy people across ages. The CDR3 totals 13 residues. V trimming: 6 bases; J trimming: 3 bases; junction bases outside the gene matches: 3. Germline V gene sequence: CDR1 MNHNS, CDR2 SASEGT. Primers used in a second PCR of about 7 to 11 cycles were a sample-barcoded 5' primer and a J-beta primer mix. TCRdb redid the calling of the 5' RACE reads with MiXCR, one entry per CDR3 protein. The data hold 1.6 million or so distinct CDR3 sequences, with roughly 30% observed a single time. This clonotype was seen repeatedly, ten times or more.

The TCR sequence derives from a young woman in good health. This chain links TRBV6-1 with TRBJ2-7; 9 bases line up with TRBD1. Sequenced sample: blood. As DNA, the CDR3 is TGTGCCAGCAGGCGGACAGGGGACTACGAGCAGTACTTC. Encoded protein: CASRRTGDYEQYF.